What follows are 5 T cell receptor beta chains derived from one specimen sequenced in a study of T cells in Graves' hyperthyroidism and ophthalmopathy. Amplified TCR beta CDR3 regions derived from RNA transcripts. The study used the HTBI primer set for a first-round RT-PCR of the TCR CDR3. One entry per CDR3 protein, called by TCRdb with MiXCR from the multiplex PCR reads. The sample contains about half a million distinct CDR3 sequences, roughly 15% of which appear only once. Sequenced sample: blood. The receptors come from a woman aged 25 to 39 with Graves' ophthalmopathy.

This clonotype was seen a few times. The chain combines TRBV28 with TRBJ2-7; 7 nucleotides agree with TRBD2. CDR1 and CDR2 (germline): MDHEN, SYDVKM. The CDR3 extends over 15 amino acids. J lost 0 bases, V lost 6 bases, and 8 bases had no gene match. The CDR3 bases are TGTGCCAGCAGGGAGCCGCGGGGGAACTCCTACGAGCAGTACTTC. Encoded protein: CASREPRGNSYEQYF.

The CDR3 nucleotides read TGTGCCAGCAGACCCGCCGGGACTAGCGGCACAGATACGCAGTATTTT. Translation: CASRPAGTSGTDTQYF. The gene calls are TRBV11-2 and TRBJ2-3, with 10 bases lining up with TRBD2. CDR1 SGHAT and CDR2 FQNNGV come from the germline V gene. The ends lost 6 bases at V and 1 base at J; junction bases unmatched: 7. The CDR3 is 16 amino acids.

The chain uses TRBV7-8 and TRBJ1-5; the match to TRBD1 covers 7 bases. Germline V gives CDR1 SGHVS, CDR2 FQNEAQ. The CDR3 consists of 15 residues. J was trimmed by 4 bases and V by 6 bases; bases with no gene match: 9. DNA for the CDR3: TGTGCCAGCAGACCGGGTACAGGGGATAATCAGCCCCAGCATTTT. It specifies CASRPGTGDNQPQHF.

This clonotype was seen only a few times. This CDR3 is CASSYSGLVAETQYF. CDR3 bases: TGTGCCAGCAGTTACTCCGGGCTAGTAGCAGAGACCCAGTACTTC. The chain is built from TRBV6-5 and TRBJ2-5, with D uncertain. V shed 0 bases and J shed 4 bases, with 12 bases lying between them. This CDR3 has 15 residues. CDR1 is MNHEY and CDR2 is SVGAGI in the germline V gene.

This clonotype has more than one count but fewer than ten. The CDR3 loop is CASSQGDRKTGELFF. The CDR3, as DNA: TGCGCCAGCAGCCAGGGGGACCGAAAAACCGGGGAGCTGTTTTTT. The chain has TRBV4-1 and TRBJ2-2; D possibly matches TRBD1 or TRBD2 (5 bases each). The ends were cut back, 3 bases at V and 5 bases at J, with 13 bases in the middle. The CDR3 has 15 amino acids. In germline, CDR1 is MGHRA, CDR2 YSYEKL.